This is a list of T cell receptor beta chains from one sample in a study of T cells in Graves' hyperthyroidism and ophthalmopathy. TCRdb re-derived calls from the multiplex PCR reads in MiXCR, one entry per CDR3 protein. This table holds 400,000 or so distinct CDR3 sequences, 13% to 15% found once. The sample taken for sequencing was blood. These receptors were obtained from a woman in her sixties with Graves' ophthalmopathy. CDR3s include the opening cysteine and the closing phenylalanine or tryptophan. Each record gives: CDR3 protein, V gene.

cdr3_aa: CASSPGGSTDTQYF
v_call: TRBV11-2

cdr3_aa: CASSFLGTSNNEQFF
v_call: TRBV7-3

cdr3_aa: CASSSGRQETQYF
v_call: TRBV7-3

cdr3_aa: CASSFVRRGAFF
v_call: TRBV12-3/TRBV12-4

cdr3_aa: CASSSRPLPEQYF
v_call: TRBV7-9

cdr3_aa: CASLGGGWLAGGGSYNEQFF
v_call: TRBV7-8

cdr3_aa: CSVEDLPGLAAEISYNEQFF
v_call: TRBV29-1

cdr3_aa: CASRPGTLTVATQYF
v_call: TRBV12-3/TRBV12-4

cdr3_aa: CASSPGQLNQPQHF
v_call: TRBV28

cdr3_aa: CATSGGVNTEAFF
v_call: TRBV15

cdr3_aa: CAWSVGSRSDTQYF
v_call: TRBV30

cdr3_aa: CASKGPDRGRGTDTQYF
v_call: TRBV2

cdr3_aa: CATSRIQETQYF
v_call: TRBV15

cdr3_aa: CASRWAPLGDTQYF
v_call: TRBV27

cdr3_aa: CASSLAVQSQETQYF
v_call: TRBV5-1

cdr3_aa: CASSQNRMAQPQHF
v_call: TRBV3-1

cdr3_aa: CASSSGQRMNTEAFF
v_call: TRBV7-9

cdr3_aa: CASSLPNSPLHF
v_call: TRBV7-2

cdr3_aa: CASLGLGRGTQYF
v_call: TRBV12-3/TRBV12-4

cdr3_aa: CAISEPGPRSQPQHF
v_call: TRBV10-3

cdr3_aa: CSAGSGRVSYEQYF
v_call: TRBV20-1

cdr3_aa: CATSRVQGASYGYTF
v_call: TRBV15

cdr3_aa: CASSEGDSQETQYF
v_call: TRBV3-1

cdr3_aa: CASSQGGLFPSDTQYF
v_call: TRBV3-1

cdr3_aa: CASSFAAGTSGEQFF
v_call: TRBV12-3/TRBV12-4

cdr3_aa: CASSIGRVYEQYF
v_call: TRBV7-9

cdr3_aa: CSATITYEQFF
v_call: TRBV20-1

cdr3_aa: CASSPNDRGQPQHF
v_call: TRBV3-1

cdr3_aa: CATSEHYRENTDTQYF
v_call: TRBV24-1

cdr3_aa: CASSSYNGNEQFF
v_call: TRBV5-8

cdr3_aa: CASSRLAPQGGETQYF
v_call: TRBV19

cdr3_aa: CASSIPGLAINEQFF
v_call: TRBV27

cdr3_aa: CSARDSSGRGETQYF
v_call: TRBV20-1

cdr3_aa: CASSYQVTGELFF
v_call: TRBV6-5

cdr3_aa: CASSLFSGDYEQYF
v_call: TRBV7-9

cdr3_aa: CANSRARGGLNTGELFF
v_call: TRBV10-1

cdr3_aa: CASSLGLAGQNEQFF
v_call: TRBV3-1

cdr3_aa: CASGLGQGLETQYF
v_call: TRBV12-5

cdr3_aa: CASNPAGGVTDTQYF
v_call: TRBV28

cdr3_aa: CASSLDAGGQPQHF
v_call: TRBV28

cdr3_aa: CASSLGPADEQYF
v_call: TRBV13

cdr3_aa: CASSEATGGGEQYF
v_call: TRBV9

cdr3_aa: CASSLAPARETQYF
v_call: TRBV7-6

cdr3_aa: CASSLLPASTDTQYF
v_call: TRBV18

cdr3_aa: CASSQATGVIYEQYF
v_call: TRBV4-2

cdr3_aa: CASSLGRQNTGELFF
v_call: TRBV5-1

cdr3_aa: CASTPRGGDEKLFF
v_call: TRBV3-1

cdr3_aa: CSARAPRGGFHLYEQYF
v_call: TRBV20-1

cdr3_aa: CTSRRPSGDNEQFF
v_call: TRBV6-2/TRBV6-3

cdr3_aa: CATSRVRGGPREQYF
v_call: TRBV15

cdr3_aa: CASSLGGQGTEAFF
v_call: TRBV7-9

cdr3_aa: CSARAADRYSYEQYF
v_call: TRBV20-1

cdr3_aa: CASKGDRGFSYNEQFF
v_call: TRBV2

cdr3_aa: CASGFGTGEDTF
v_call: TRBV5-5

cdr3_aa: CASSLTMGGQETQYF
v_call: TRBV7-9